This T cell receptor beta chain was observed in a study of CD8+ T cells in alopecia areata. The wider study: At a dose of 5 to 10 mg twice daily, oral tofacitinib was given to treated patients.

The sample's treatment: oral pan-JAK inhibitor, 5-10 mg twice daily. This clone has a single count. V gave up 6 bases and J gave up 8 bases; unmatched junction bases: 4. Germline-derived CDR1 and CDR2 are DFQATT and SNEGSKA (reference sequence). The CDR3 is 11 amino acids. cDNA reverse transcribed from extracted RNA served as the sequencing template. Libraries were prepared by immunoSEQ multiplex PCR; TCRdb keeps only in-frame clonotypes and omits some of them. The sample has under 350,000 clones, about three fifths seen once. The TCR originated in a human donor with alopecia areata. The V gene is TRBV20-1, the J gene TRBJ1-2; 9 bases line up with TRBD1. The source was CD4+ T cells sorted from blood, collected at week 24, from a patient treated with tofacitinib. As DNA, the CDR3 is TGCAGTGCGCGGACAGGGGAGGGCTACACCTTC. It codes for CSARTGEGYTF.